Each of the 17 T cell receptor beta chains below was sequenced from the same sample in a study of a mutant IDH1 vaccine in newly diagnosed glioma (dated by TCRdb to about 2021). The time point label, read with the paper, signifies: baseline, week 1 (first vaccination visit). The label giving this sample's treatment or condition can be read as: pre-vaccination baseline after standard-of-care therapy. The library was prepared using the immunoSEQ multiplex PCR assay. TCRdb obtained this table from immuneACCESS and retained in-frame rearrangements with V and J assigned. These tables miss some clones; where compared with another copy, unresolved V genes account for less than half of the shortfall, and the remainder is unexplained. This sample comprises around 92,000 clones, about 80% of them detected only once. 7% to 9% of the sample is taken by the ten largest. Sequencing was performed on PBMCs, taken from a glioma patient treated with radiotherapy, temozolomide or both. These receptors came from a woman in her 50s with glioma.

The chain has TRBV4-2 and TRBJ1-5; maybe TRBD1 (6 bases). From germline, CDR1 is LGHNA and CDR2 YNFKEQ. The CDR3 spans 15 residues. Trimming shortened V by 5 bases and J by 3 bases, and 14 bases separated the two germline ends. The CDR3 nucleotides read TGTGCCAGCAGCGCGTGGGGGCAGTCCAATCAGCCCCAGCATTTT. Translation gives CASSAWGQSNQPQHF.

The chain recombines TRBV2 with TRBJ1-1; D uncertain. The V gene lost 5 bases and the J gene lost 8 bases, with 6 bases spanning the gap. From germline, CDR1 is SNHLY and CDR2 FYNNEI. The CDR3 extends over 10 amino acids. CDR3 nucleotide sequence: TGTGCCAGCAGTAATAAGGAAGCTTTCTTT. Protein sequence: CASSNKEAFF.

The genes are TRBV7-2 and TRBJ1-5; D call uncertain. Germline assignment: CDR1 SGHTA and CDR2 FQGNSA. This CDR3 region has 13 residues. Trimming cost V 3 bases and J 7 bases, with 10 bases left between them. CDR3 bases: TGTGCCAGCAGCTTCCTCCAGTGGCAGCCCCAGCATTTT. Translated: CASSFLQWQPQHF.

This chain joins TRBV5-4 and TRBJ2-7; tentatively, D is TRBD1 (6 bases). Germline CDR1 and CDR2: SGHNT and YYREEE (reference sequence). The length of the CDR3 is 16 residues. V lost 0 bases and J 4 bases, leaving 17 bases between the germline ends. The CDR3 here is CASSLGFSGTRYEQYF. DNA of the CDR3: TGTGCCAGCAGCTTGGGATTCTCAGGGACACGTTACGAGCAGTACTTC.

This rearrangement joins TRBV6-1 to TRBJ1-5; D is uncertain. The CDR3 has 13 residues. V lost 6 bases to trimming and J lost 6 bases, with 12 bases between them. Per germline, CDR1 MNHNS and CDR2 SASEGT. The CDR3 reads CASSYPYGQPQHF. For the CDR3, the DNA is TGTGCCAGCAGCTACCCCTACGGTCAGCCCCAGCATTTT.

The chain links TRBV19 to TRBJ2-5; 7 bases are shared with TRBD2. This CDR3 is built from 16 residues. Trimming removed 1 base from V and 5 bases from J; junction bases left unmatched: 10. Germline-derived CDR1 and CDR2 are LNHDA and SQIVND (reference sequence). This CDR3 is CASSIASGLKGETQYF. CDR3 in DNA: TGTGCCAGTAGTATAGCTAGCGGCCTAAAAGGGGAGACCCAGTACTTC.

This chain uses TRBV12-5 with TRBJ2-3; D is undetermined. The CDR3 totals 15 residues. V lost 3 bases and J lost 4, with 14 bases in between. Looked up from germline, CDR1 is LGHNT and CDR2 is FRNRAP. The CDR3 coding sequence is TGTGCTAGTGGTTTTTGGGGTGCCCAGGCAGATACGCAGTATTTT. Translating gives CASGFWGAQADTQYF.

This clone was counted a single time. The gene calls are TRBV4-2 and TRBJ2-1; 9 bases are a match to TRBD1. CDR1 is LGHNA, CDR2 YNFKEQ, per germline. This CDR3 comprises 15 residues. With V trimmed by 1 base and J by 10 bases, 8 bases remained unmatched. The CDR3 sequence: CASSQGGGTGREQFF. In DNA, the CDR3 is TGTGCCAGCAGCCAAGGGGGTGGGACAGGGAGGGAGCAGTTCTTC.

This rearrangement joins TRBV25-1 to TRBJ1-1, with 10 bases that match TRBD1. Losses at the gene ends were 4 bases for V and 1 base for J; bases not matched to a gene: 3. This CDR3 comprises 15 residues. CDR1 and CDR2 (germline): MGHDK, SYGVNS. DNA of the CDR3: TGTGCCAGCAGTGCGACAGGGGGCCGGAACACTGAAGCTTTCTTT. Protein product: CASSATGGRNTEAFF.

This chain connects TRBV2 to TRBJ2-3; D may be TRBD1 or TRBD2 (6 bases each). The germline V gene encodes CDR1 SNHLY and CDR2 FYNNEI. With 7 bases removed from V and 10 bases from J, the gap between germline ends came to 18 bases. The CDR3 runs to 13 residues. The CDR3 DNA sequence: TGTGCCAGCATGGACCTTGTGGAGGGGGCGCAGTATTTT. Translation gives CASMDLVEGAQYF.

The chain combines TRBV27 with TRBJ2-7; either TRBD1 or TRBD2 may supply D (5 bases each). With 5 bases removed from V and 4 bases from J, the gap between germline ends came to 15 bases. CDR3 size: 14 residues. Germline values: CDR1 MNHEY, CDR2 SMNVEV (reference sequence). CDR3 sequence (DNA): TGTGCCAGCAGTAGGCCAGGGACGGTTTACGAGCAGTACTTC. Its translation: CASSRPGTVYEQYF.

The CDR3 loop reads CASRRDEDTQYF. The DNA of the CDR3 is TGTGCCAGCAGGCGGGATGAAGATACGCAGTATTTT. This chain uses TRBV9 with TRBJ2-3; a weak D match, TRBD2 (6 bases). CDR3 length: 12 residues. The V end lost 5 bases, the J end lost 5 bases, and 9 bases lay between the germline ends. Germline V gene sequence: CDR1 SGDLS, CDR2 YYNGEE. The whole variable domain, remainder taken from reference TRBV9 and TRBJ2-3, is DSGVTQTPKHLITATGQRVTLRCSPRSGDLSVYWYQQSLDQGLQFLIQYYNGEERAKGNILERFSAQQFPDLHSELNLSSLELGDSALYFCASRRDEDTQYFGPGTRLTVL.

The chain is built from TRBV18 and TRBJ2-3, with D unclear. Trimming removed 3 bases from V and 0 bases from J, with 13 bases in between. Per germline, CDR1 KGHSH and CDR2 LQKENI. There are 16 residues in the CDR3. CDR3 region: CASSPARPVSTDTQYF. The DNA for the CDR3 is TGTGCCAGCTCACCCGCTAGACCCGTTAGCACAGATACGCAGTATTTT.

The gene calls are TRBV4-1 and TRBJ1-2; D is unclear. V shed 4 bases and J shed 4 bases, with 13 bases lying between them. The CDR3 runs 14 residues. Germline CDR1 MGHRA, CDR2 YSYEKL. The CDR3 coding sequence is TGCGCCAGCAGCCCCCGCGAGGCGGTCTATGGCTACACCTTC. Translation: CASSPREAVYGYTF.

CDR3 DNA sequence: TGTGCCAGTAAGTCCGGGGTGACTGAAGCTTTCTTT. It encodes CASKSGVTEAFF. The genes are TRBV19 and TRBJ1-1; D unresolved. CDR3 length: 12 residues. The germline gives CDR1 LNHDA, CDR2 SQIVND (reference sequence). V lost 7 bases and J lost 5, with 11 bases in between. The complete variable domain, with remaining parts taken from reference TRBV19 and TRBJ1-1, reads DGGITQSPKYLFRKEGQNVTLSCEQNLNHDAMYWYRQDPGQGLRLIYYSQIVNDFQKGDIAEGYSVSREKKESFPLTVTSAQKNPTAFYLCASKSGVTEAFFGQGTRLTVV.

V usage is TRBV5-1 and J usage is TRBJ2-7; 9 positions match TRBD1. V gave up 0 bases and J gave up 6 bases; unmatched junction bases: 4. CDR1 and CDR2 from the germline V gene are SGHRS and YFSETQ. The CDR3 has 14 residues. The CDR3 protein is CASSLGGTGIEQYF. The CDR3 nucleotides are TGCGCCAGCAGCTTGGGGGGGACAGGGATCGAGCAGTACTTC.

The chain uses TRBV5-1 and TRBJ2-5, with D hard to call. The V end was cut by 5 bases, the J end by 5 bases, with 10 bases between. From germline, CDR1 is SGHRS and CDR2 YFSETQ. CDR3 size: 12 residues. The chain's CDR3 is CASSGVLETQYF. CDR3 in DNA: TGCGCCAGCAGTGGGGTCCTGGAGACCCAGTACTTC.